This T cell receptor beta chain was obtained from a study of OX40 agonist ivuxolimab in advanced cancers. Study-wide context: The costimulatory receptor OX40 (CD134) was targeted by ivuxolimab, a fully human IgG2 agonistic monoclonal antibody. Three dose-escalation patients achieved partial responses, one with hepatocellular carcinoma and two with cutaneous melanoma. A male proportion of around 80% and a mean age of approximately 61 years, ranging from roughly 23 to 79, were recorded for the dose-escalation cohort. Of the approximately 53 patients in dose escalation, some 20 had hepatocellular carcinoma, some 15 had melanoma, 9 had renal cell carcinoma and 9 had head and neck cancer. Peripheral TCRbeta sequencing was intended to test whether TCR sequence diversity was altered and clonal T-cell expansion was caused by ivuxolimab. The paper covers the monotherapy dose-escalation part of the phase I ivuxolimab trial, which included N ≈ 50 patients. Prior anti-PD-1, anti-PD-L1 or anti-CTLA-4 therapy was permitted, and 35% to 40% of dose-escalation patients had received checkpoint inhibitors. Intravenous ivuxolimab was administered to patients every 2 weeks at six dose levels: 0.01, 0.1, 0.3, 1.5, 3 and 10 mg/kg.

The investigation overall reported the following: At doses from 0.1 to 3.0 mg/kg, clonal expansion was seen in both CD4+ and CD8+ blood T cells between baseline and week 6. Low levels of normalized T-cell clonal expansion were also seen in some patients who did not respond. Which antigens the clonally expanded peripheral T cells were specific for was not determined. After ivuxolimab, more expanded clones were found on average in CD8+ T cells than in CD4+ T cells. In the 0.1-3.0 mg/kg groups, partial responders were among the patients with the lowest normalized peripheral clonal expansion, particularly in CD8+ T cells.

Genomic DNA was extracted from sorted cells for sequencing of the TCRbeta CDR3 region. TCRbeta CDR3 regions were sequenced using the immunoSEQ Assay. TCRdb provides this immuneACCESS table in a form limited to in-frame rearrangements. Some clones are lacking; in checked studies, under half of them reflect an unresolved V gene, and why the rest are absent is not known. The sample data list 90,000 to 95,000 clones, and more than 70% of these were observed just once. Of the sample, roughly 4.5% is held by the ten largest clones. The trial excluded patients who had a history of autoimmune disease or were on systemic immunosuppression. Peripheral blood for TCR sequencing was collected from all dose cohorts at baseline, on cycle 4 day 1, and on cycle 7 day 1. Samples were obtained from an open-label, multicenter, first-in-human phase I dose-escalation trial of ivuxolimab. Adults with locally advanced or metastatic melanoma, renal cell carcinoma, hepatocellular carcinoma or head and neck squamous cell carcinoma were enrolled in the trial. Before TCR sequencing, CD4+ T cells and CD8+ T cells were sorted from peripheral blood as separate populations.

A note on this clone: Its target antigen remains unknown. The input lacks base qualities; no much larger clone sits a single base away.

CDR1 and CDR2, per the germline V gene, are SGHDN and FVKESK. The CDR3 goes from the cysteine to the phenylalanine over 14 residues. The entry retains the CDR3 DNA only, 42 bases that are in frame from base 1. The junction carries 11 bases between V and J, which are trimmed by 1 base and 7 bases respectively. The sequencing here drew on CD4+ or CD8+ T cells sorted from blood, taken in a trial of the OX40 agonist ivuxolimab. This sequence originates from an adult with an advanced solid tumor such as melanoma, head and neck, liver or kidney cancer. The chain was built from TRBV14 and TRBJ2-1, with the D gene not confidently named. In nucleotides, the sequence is TGTGCCAGCAGCCAAGTAAAGGGTTGGAATGAGCAGTTCTTC. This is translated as CASSQVKGWNEQFF. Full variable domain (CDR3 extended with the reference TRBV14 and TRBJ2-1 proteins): EAGVTQFPSHSVIEKGQTVTLRCDPISGHDNLYWYRRVMGKEIKFLLHFVKESKQDESGMPNNRFLAERTGGTYSTLKVQPAELEDSGVYFCASSQVKGWNEQFFGPGTRLTVL.